Reported below is one TCR beta chain. The antigen is undetermined. The sample comes from a study of PD-1 blockade in classical Hodgkin lymphoma. Regarding the study as a whole: Newly diagnosed patients had baseline TCR diversity that was reportedly lower than that of healthy donors. Patients excluded were those beginning nivolumab under 1 year after ASCT. A significant rise in TCR diversity was seen by C4D1 for CD4+ cells but not for CD8+ cells.

Every patient was affected by relapse after autologous stem cell transplantation, while exposure to brentuximab vedotin was not uniform. Complete response, partial response or progressive disease was each patient's best response. Profiling relied on immunoSEQ multiplex PCR, and the TCRdb table lists in-frame clones only, not all of them. The profile covers 50,000 to 75,000 clones, with around 88% appearing a single time and under 15% taken by the ten largest. Trimming cost V 7 bases and J 4 bases, with 16 bases left between them. The CDR3 consists of 14 residues. The V gene's germline CDR1 is MDHEN and CDR2 SYDVKM.

The starting material was peripheral blood mononuclear cells (PBMCs), obtained at baseline. The receptor was derived from a human donor with classical Hodgkin lymphoma. The chain couples TRBV28 to TRBJ2-5; a weak D match, TRBD2 (7 bases). The CDR3 DNA sequence: TGTGCCAGCAAAGAAGGGGGGGCCCTAGAGACCCAGTACTTC. Its translation: CASKEGGALETQYF.